Below are 8 T cell receptor beta chains sequenced from a single sample in a study of CD8 T cells in Susac syndrome. A quantity of about 0.5 to 1 ug RNA underwent reverse transcription using random hexamers. TCRdb itself ran the immunoSEQ multiplex PCR reads through MiXCR, one entry per CDR3 protein. The data contain about 140,000 distinct CDR3 sequences, 95% of them singletons. The sample taken for sequencing was CD4+ T cells from PBMCs. The receptors derive from a human donor with Susac syndrome.

The chain employs TRBV11-2 and TRBJ1-1; D is uncertain. The CDR3 has 14 residues. The V end was cut by 5 bases, the J end by 1 base, with 11 bases between. Germline loops: CDR1 SGHAT, CDR2 FQNNGV. CDR3 residues: CASSLRAPNTEAFF. The CDR3 DNA reads TGTGCCAGCAGCCTACGGGCCCCGAACACTGAAGCTTTCTTT.

J is TRBJ1-2 and V is TRBV29-1, with D possibly TRBD1 on 5 matching bases. The V gene's germline CDR1 is SQVTM and CDR2 ANQGSEA. Trimming cost V 6 bases and J 8 bases, with 16 bases left between them. CDR3 length equals 12 residues. DNA for the CDR3: TGCAGCGTACAAAACCCAGGGAGCGGCTACACCTTC. Its protein is CSVQNPGSGYTF. Variable domain in full (rest from reference TRBV29-1 and TRBJ1-2): SAVISQKPSRDICQRGTSLTIQCQVDSQVTMMFWYRQQPGQSLTLIATANQGSEATYESGFVIDKFPISRPNLTFSTLTVSNMSPEDSSIYLCSVQNPGSGYTFGSGTRLTVV.

V is TRBV5-6 and J is TRBJ2-1; 8 nucleotides match TRBD2. V lost 0 bases to trimming and J lost 14 bases; unmatched junction nucleotides: 7. The CDR3 runs 13 residues. Germline CDR1 is SGHDT and CDR2 is YYEEEE. CDR3 sequence: CASSLVTGTRKFF. CDR3 sequence (DNA): TGTGCCAGCAGCTTGGTGACGGGGACTAGAAAGTTCTTC.

This chain uses TRBV7-8 with TRBJ1-3, with TRBD1 as a possible D gene (5 bases). The CDR3 loop spans 13 amino acids. Trimming took 4 bases from V and 4 from J, leaving 8 bases between them. Germline V lookup: CDR1 SGHVS, CDR2 FQNEAQ. The CDR3 loop is CASSWGFGNTIYF. DNA of the CDR3: TGTGCCAGCAGCTGGGGGTTCGGAAACACCATATATTTT.

The chain links TRBV20-1 to TRBJ2-3; tentative D call: TRBD1 (5 bases). CDR1 DFQATT and CDR2 SNEGSKA come from the germline V gene (reference sequence). Between the trimmed V and J ends, which lost 0 bases and 6 bases, there was a span of 16 bases. The CDR3 extends over 15 amino acids. The CDR3 here is CSARESQGFPDTQYF. In DNA, the CDR3 is TGCAGTGCTAGAGAATCGCAGGGTTTTCCGGATACGCAGTATTTT.

In its sample, this clonotype was seen once. This chain connects TRBV2 to TRBJ2-1, with TRBD1 identical over 7 bases. The CDR3 has 11 residues. The V segment lost 3 bases and the J segment 14 bases; nucleotides outside the gene matches: 4. Germline values: CDR1 SNHLY, CDR2 FYNNEI. CDR3 DNA: TGTGCCAGCAGTGAGGGACAGAGAGAGTTCTTC. This translates into CASSEGQREFF.

This clonotype was counted only a few times. This sequence joins TRBV5-6 and TRBJ2-7; weak D call: TRBD1 (6 bases). The germline V gene has CDR1 SGHDT and CDR2 YYEEEE. Trimming took off 5 bases at V and 1 base at J, with 10 bases between the two ends. This CDR3 region has 13 residues. This CDR3 reads CASSLQGSYEQYF. The CDR3 nucleotides are TGTGCCAGCAGTTTACAGGGATCCTACGAGCAGTACTTC. The variable domain in full, completed from reference TRBV5-6 and TRBJ2-7, reads DAGVTQSPTHLIKTRGQQVTLRCSPKSGHDTVSWYQQALGQGPQFIFQYYEEEERQRGNFPDRFSGHQFPNYSSELNVNALLLGDSALYLCASSLQGSYEQYFGPGTRLTVT.

V usage is TRBV12-3 or TRBV12-4 and J usage is TRBJ2-5; 8 nucleotides agree with TRBD1. The V and J ends lost 5 bases and 4 bases, in that order; junction bases with no gene match: 9. The length of the CDR3 is 15 residues. The CDR3 nucleotides are TGTGCCAGCAGTCCCAGGGGGCGGGGTACAGAGACCCAGTACTTC. It codes for CASSPRGRGTETQYF.